This T cell receptor beta chain was identified in a study of T-cell memory formation after mild COVID-19. TCRdb reprocessed the 5' RACE reads via MiXCR and lists one record per CDR3 protein. The top ten hold 35% to 50% of the sample, which has fewer than 90,000 distinct CDR3 sequences, more than 10% seen once. The CDR3 is 14 residues long. After removal of 5 bases from V and 2 bases from J, the junction contained 4 bases not matched to a gene. The germline V gene has CDR1 MNHEY and CDR2 SVGAGI. This clonotype has at least ten counts. This clonotype was obtained from a young man who had mild COVID-19 (a few samples of this study predate the infection). Cell type and time point are not known. Specimen: PBMCs or a T cell subset sorted from them (not recorded which). J is TRBJ2-7 and V is TRBV6-5; 9 positions match TRBD1. The DNA for the CDR3 is TGTGCCAGCAGTACGGGACAGGGAGCCTACGAGCAGTACTTC. Translated, it gives CASSTGQGAYEQYF.